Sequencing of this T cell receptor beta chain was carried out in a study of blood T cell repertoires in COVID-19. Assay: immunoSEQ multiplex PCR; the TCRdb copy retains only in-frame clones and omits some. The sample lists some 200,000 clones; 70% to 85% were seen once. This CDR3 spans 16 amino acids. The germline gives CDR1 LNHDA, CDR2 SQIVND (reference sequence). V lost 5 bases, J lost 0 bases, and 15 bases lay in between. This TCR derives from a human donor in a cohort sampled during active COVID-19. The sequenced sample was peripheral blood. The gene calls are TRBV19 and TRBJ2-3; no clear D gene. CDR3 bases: TGTGCCAGTAGTGGCCATGGCAGCGTTAGCACAGATACGCAGTATTTT. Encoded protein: CASSGHGSVSTDTQYF.